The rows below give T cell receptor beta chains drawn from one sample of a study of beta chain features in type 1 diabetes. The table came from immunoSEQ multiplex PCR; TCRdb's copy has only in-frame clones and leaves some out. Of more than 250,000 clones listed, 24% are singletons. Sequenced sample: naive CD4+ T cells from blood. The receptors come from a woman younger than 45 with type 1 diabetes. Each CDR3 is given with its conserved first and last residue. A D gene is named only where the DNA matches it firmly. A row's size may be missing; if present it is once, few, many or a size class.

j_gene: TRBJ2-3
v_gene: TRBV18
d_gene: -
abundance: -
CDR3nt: TGTGCCAGCTCAGCCCAGGATCCAGGCACAGATACGCAGTATTTT
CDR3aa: CASSAQDPGTDTQYF

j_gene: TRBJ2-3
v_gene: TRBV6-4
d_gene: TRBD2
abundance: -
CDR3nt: TGTGCCAGCAGTGACCTAGGACTAGCGGGAGTGTCTACGCAGTATTTT
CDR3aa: CASSDLGLAGVSTQYF

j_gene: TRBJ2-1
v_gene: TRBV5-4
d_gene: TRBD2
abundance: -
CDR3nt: TGTGCCAGCAGCTGGGGGACTAGCGGGAGGGCGGTCAATGAGCAGTTCTTC
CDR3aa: CASSWGTSGRAVNEQFF

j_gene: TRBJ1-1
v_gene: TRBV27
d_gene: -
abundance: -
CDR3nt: TGTGCCAGCAGGACAGCGAACACTGAAGCTTTCTTT
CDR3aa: CASRTANTEAFF

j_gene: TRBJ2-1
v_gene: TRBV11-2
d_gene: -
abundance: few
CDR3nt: TGTGCCAGCCGCCCGCGGGATAGCTCCTACAATGAGCAGTTCTTC
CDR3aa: CASRPRDSSYNEQFF

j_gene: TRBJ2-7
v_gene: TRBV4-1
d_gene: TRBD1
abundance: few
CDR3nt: TGCGCCAGCAGCCAAGAGGTCCCCGGACAGGGAATCGAGCAGTACTTC
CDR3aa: CASSQEVPGQGIEQYF

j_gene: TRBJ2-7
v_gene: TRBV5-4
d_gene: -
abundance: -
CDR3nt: TGTGCCAGCAGCTTGGCAGGGTTTGACGAGCAGTACTTC
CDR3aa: CASSLAGFDEQYF

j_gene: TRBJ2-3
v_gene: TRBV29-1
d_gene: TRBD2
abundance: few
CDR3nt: TGCAGCGCCGATGGGACTAGCGGGAAACCAACGCAGTATTTT
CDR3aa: CSADGTSGKPTQYF

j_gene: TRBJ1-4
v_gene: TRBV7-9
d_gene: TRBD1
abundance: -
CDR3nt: TGTGCCAGCAGCTTCTCGACAGGGGGAAATGAAAAACTGTTTTTT
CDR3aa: CASSFSTGGNEKLFF

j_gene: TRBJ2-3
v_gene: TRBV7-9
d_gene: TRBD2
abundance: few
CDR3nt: TGTGCCAGCAGCCTACAGACTAGCGGGACGCAGTATTTT
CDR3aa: CASSLQTSGTQYF

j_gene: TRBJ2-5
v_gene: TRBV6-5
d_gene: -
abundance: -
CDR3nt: TGTGCCAGCAGTTACCGGGGAGGAGGCCGAGAGACCCAGTACTTC
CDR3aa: CASSYRGGGRETQYF

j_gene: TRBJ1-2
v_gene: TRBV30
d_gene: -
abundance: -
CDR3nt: TGTGCCTCCGATGGCTACACCTTC
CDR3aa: CASDGYTF

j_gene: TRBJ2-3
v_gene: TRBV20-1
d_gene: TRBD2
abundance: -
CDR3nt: TGCTCTGTAGCGGGGGATACGCAGTATTTT
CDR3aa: CSVAGDTQYF

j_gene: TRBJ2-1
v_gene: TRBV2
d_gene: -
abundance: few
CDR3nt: TGTGCCAGCAGTGAGCCAGGGGAGTTCTTC
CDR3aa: CASSEPGEFF

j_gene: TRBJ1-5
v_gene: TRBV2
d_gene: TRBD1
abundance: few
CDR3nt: TGTGCCAGCACTCTGAACACAGGGGGCTTTCAGCCCCAGCATTTT
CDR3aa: CASTLNTGGFQPQHF

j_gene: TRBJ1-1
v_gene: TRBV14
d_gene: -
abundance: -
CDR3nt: TGTGCCAGCAGCCCCTTATTGGGGGCCGGCACTGAAGCTTTCTTT
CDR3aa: CASSPLLGAGTEAFF

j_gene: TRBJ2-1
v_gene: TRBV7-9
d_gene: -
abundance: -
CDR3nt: TGTGCCAGCACCGTGCGGGGCTCCTACAATGAGCAGTTCTTC
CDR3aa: CASTVRGSYNEQFF

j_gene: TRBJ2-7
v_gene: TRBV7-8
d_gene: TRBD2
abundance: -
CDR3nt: TGTGCCAGCAGCTTTACTAGCGGACAATACTACGAGCAGTACTTC
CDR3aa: CASSFTSGQYYEQYF

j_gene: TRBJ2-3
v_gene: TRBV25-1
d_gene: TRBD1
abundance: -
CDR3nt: TGTGCCAGCAGTGCTTCTCCGGGACAGGGGACAGATACGCAGTATTTT
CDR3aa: CASSASPGQGTDTQYF

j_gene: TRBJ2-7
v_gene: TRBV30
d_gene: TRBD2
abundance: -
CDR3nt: TGTGCCACCCGGCTAGCGGGAGGGCTTGGGGAGCAGTACTTC
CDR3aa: CATRLAGGLGEQYF

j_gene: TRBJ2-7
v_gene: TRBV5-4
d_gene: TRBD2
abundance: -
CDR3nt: TGTGCCAGCAGCGGACTAGCGGGAGCTTACGAGCAGTACTTC
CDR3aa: CASSGLAGAYEQYF

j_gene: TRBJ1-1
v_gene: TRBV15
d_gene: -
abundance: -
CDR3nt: TGTGCCACCAGCAGAGATAATTGGAGCACAGGCAGGCAAGAAGCTTTCTTT
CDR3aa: CATSRDNWSTGRQEAFF

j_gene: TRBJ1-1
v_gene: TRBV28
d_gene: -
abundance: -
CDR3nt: TGTGCCAGCAGGCCAGGGGCGGACACTGAAGCTTTCTTT
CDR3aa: CASRPGADTEAFF

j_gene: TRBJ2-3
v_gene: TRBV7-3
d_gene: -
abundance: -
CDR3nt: TGTGCCAGCAGCCCCGGGAATAGCGGTGTCACAGATACGCAGTATTTT
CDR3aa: CASSPGNSGVTDTQYF

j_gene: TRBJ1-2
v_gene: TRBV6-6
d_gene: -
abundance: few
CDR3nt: TGTGCCAGCAACGATCCTGGAGGACAGCACTATGGCTACACCTTC
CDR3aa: CASNDPGGQHYGYTF

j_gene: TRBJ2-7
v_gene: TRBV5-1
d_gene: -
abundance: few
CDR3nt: TGCGCCAGCAGCGACATCAGGGGAAGCTCCTACGAGCAGTACTTC
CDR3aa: CASSDIRGSSYEQYF

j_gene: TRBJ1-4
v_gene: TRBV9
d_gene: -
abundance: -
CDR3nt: TGTGCCAGCAGCGCTGACTCGAGCCCAACTAATGAAAAACTGTTTTTT
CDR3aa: CASSADSSPTNEKLFF

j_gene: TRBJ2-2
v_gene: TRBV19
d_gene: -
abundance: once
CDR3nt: TGTGCCAGTAGTATGGAGGAAGCGGCCCCGAACACCGGGGAGCTGTTTTTT
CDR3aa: CASSMEEAAPNTGELFF

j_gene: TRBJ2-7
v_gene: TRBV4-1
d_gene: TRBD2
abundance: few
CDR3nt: TGCGCCAGCAGCCATGCATTAGCGGGGCTCGTGGTTGAGCAGTACTTC
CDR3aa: CASSHALAGLVVEQYF

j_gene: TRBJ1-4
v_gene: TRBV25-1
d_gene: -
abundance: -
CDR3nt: TGTGCCAGCAGTAGGCAGGATAATGAAAAACTGTTTTTT
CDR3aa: CASSRQDNEKLFF

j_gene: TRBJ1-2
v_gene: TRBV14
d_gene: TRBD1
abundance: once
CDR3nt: TGTGCCAGCAGCCATCAAGGCCGACAGGGGGCGAACTATGGCTACACCTTC
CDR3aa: CASSHQGRQGANYGYTF

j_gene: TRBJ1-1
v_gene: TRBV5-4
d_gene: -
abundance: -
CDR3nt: TGTGCCAGCAGTCTGGCGGCAGGGCAGAACACTGAAGCTTTCTTT
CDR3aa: CASSLAAGQNTEAFF

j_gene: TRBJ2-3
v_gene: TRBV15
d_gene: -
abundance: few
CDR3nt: TGTGCCACCAGCAGAGCTTTAGCAGATACGCAGTATTTT
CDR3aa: CATSRALADTQYF

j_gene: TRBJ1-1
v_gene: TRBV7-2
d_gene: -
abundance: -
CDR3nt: TGTGCCAGCACAACTAGGGGGATTGAAGCTTTCTTT
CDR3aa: CASTTRGIEAFF

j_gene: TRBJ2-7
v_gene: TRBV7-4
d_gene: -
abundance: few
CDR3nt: TGTGCCAGCAGCCTAGATGTGGGCCGCTCCTACGAGCAGTACTTC
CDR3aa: CASSLDVGRSYEQYF

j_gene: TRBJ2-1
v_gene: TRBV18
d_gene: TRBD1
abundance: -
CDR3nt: TGTGCCAGCTCACGACAGGGCGTGGGTAATGAGCAGTTCTTC
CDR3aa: CASSRQGVGNEQFF

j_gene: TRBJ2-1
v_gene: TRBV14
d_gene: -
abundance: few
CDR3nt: TGTGCCAGCAGCAAAAGGGGCGATGAGCAGTTCTTC
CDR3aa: CASSKRGDEQFF

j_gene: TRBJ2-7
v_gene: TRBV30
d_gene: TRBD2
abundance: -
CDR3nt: TGTGCCTGGATATCGAGCGGGAGCTACGAGCAGTACTTC
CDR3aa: CAWISSGSYEQYF

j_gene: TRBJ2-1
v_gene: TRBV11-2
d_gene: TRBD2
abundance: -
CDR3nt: TGTGCCAGCAGCTTTCATCCGGGACTAGTCTACAATGAGCAGTTCTTC
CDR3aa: CASSFHPGLVYNEQFF

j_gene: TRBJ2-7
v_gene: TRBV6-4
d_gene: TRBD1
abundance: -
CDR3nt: TGTGCCAGCAGTGGGGACAGGGGCGGAGAGCAGTACTTC
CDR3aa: CASSGDRGGEQYF

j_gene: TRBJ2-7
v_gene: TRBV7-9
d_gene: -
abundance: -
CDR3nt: TGTGCCAGCAGCTTCGGTGACAACTACGAGCAGTACTTC
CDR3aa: CASSFGDNYEQYF

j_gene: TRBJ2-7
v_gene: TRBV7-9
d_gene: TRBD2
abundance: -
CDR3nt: TGTGCCAGCAGCTTAGCGAGAGGCGGGAGTTCCTACGAGCAGTACTTC
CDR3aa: CASSLARGGSSYEQYF

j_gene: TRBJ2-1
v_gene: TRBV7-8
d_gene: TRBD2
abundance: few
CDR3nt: TGTGCCAGCAGCTTGCGGGGGGCCTCCTACAATGAGCAGTTCTTC
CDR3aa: CASSLRGASYNEQFF

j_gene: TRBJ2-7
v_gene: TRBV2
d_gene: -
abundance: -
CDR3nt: TGTGCCAGCAGGTACTCCTACGAGCAGTACTTC
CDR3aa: CASRYSYEQYF

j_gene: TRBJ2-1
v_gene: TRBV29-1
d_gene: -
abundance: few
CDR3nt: TGCAGCGTTGATGTTTGGACGGGGAATGAGCAGTTCTTC
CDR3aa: CSVDVWTGNEQFF

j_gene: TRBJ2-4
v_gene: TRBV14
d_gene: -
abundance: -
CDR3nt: TGTGCCAGCAGCAACCAGGGTTTGGCCAAAAACATTCAGTACTTC
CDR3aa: CASSNQGLAKNIQYF